This T cell receptor (beta chain) was observed in a study of blood T cell repertoires in COVID-19. The trim removed 6 bases at V and 5 bases at J, leaving 7 bases unmatched. Germline V CDR1 and CDR2: SQVTM, ANQGSEA. The CDR3 consists of 14 residues. The assay was immunoSEQ multiplex PCR, and TCRdb's table has in-frame clones only and misses some. The sample comprises some 19,000 clones, 77% of which are singletons, and 16% rests with the top ten. The sequencing input was peripheral blood. The chain recombines TRBV29-1 with TRBJ1-1, with 12 bases aligning to TRBD1. This clonotype was sampled from a man between 70 and 80 years old with COVID-19, enrolled during active disease. This CDR3 reads CSVGDRGLYTEAFF. Written as DNA, the CDR3 is TGCAGCGTGGGGGACAGGGGGCTTTATACTGAAGCTTTCTTT.